One sample yielded the 8 T cell receptor beta chains listed below, sequenced in a study of cytomegalovirus exposure and HLA in healthy donors. The PCR ran on 60 Vbeta and 13 Jbeta primers. Sequencing was performed with immunoSEQ multiplex PCR; in TCRdb, only in-frame clones are kept and a portion is missing. Of 180,000 or so clones listed, 76% are singletons. The source material was PBMCs. These receptors came from a man younger than 35 in good health and CMV-seronegative.

The DNA for the CDR3 is TGTGCCAGCAGCCCCCCAGGAGGGGCCAACGTCCTGACTTTC. Protein: CASSPPGGANVLTF. The chain is built from TRBV9 and TRBJ2-6, with D unclear. Per germline, CDR1 SGDLS and CDR2 YYNGEE. The CDR3 is 14 residues long. V gave up 4 bases and J gave up 4 bases, with 9 bases separating them.

This clone occurred a few times. The rearrangement joins TRBV6-1 to TRBJ2-3, with 7 nucleotides matching TRBD2. Germline V gene lookup returns CDR1 MNHNS and CDR2 SASEGT. V lost 10 bases and J lost 1; bases outside the gene matches: 8. The CDR3 loop spans 14 amino acids. The CDR3 nucleotides read TGTGCCACCTCTAGCGGAGAGGGCACAGATACGCAGTATTTT. Translation: CATSSGEGTDTQYF.

The chain joins TRBV5-1 to TRBJ2-7; 8 bases map to TRBD1. CDR1 is SGHRS, CDR2 YFSETQ, per germline. The junction had 2 bases not matched to a gene; V was cut back by 1 base and J by 5 bases. This CDR3 is 13 amino acids long. The CDR3 reads CASSLRQGNEQYF. CDR3 DNA: TGCGCCAGCAGCTTGAGACAGGGGAACGAGCAGTACTTC. The whole variable domain, filled in from reference TRBV5-1 and TRBJ2-7, reads KAGVTQTPRYLIKTRGQQVTLSCSPISGHRSVSWYQQTPGQGLQFLFEYFSETQRNKGNFPGRFSGRQFSNSRSEMNVSTLELGDSALYLCASSLRQGNEQYFGPGTRLTVT.

This clone was seen more than once but under ten times. The rearrangement links TRBV9 to TRBJ1-2; D unresolved. With 5 bases removed from V and 1 base from J, the gap between germline ends came to 9 bases. This CDR3 has 13 residues. Germline-derived CDR1 and CDR2 are SGDLS and YYNGEE. CDR3 sequence (DNA): TGTGCCAGCAGGTCCGGCGGTAACTATGGCTACACCTTC. Protein sequence: CASRSGGNYGYTF.

This clone was counted a few times. The V gene is TRBV10-3, the J gene TRBJ1-1; TRBD1 matches at 8 bases. V shed 6 bases and J 3 bases; nucleotides not matched to a gene: 6. The CDR3 length is 14 residues. Germline CDR1 and CDR2: ENHRY and SYGVKD. The CDR3 here is CAIRRQGTDTEAFF. The CDR3 region has the DNA TGTGCCATCAGGCGACAGGGGACGGACACTGAAGCTTTCTTT.

CDR3 bases: TGTGCCAGCAGCCTGGGCGGGGGGTATCGAGAAAAACTGTTTTTT. Protein product: CASSLGGGYREKLFF. The chain uses TRBV7-2 and TRBJ1-4; possibly TRBD1 for D (5 bases). Per the germline V gene, CDR1 is SGHTA and CDR2 is FQGNSA. CDR3 length: 15 amino acids. Trimming left V 5 bases short and J 8 bases short, with 18 bases between. The full variable domain, with the rest looked up from reference TRBV7-2 and TRBJ1-4, is GAGVSQSPSNKVTEKGKDVELRCDPISGHTALYWYRQSLGQGLEFLIYFQGNSAPDKSGLPSDRFSAERTGGSVSTLTIQRTQQEDSAVYLCASSLGGGYREKLFFGSGTQLSVL.

This clone was detected only a few times. The chain joins TRBV6-6 to TRBJ1-1; 8 nucleotides align to TRBD1. The CDR3 extends over 15 amino acids. Germline loops: CDR1 MNHNY, CDR2 SVGAGI (reference sequence). Losses at the gene ends were 5 bases for V and 5 bases for J; bases not matched to a gene: 10. The CDR3 bases are TGTGCCAGCAGTCCGGACACAGGGGGGGGAACTGAAGCTTTCTTT. Protein: CASSPDTGGGTEAFF.

This chain connects TRBV6-5 to TRBJ1-2; 7 bases line up with TRBD1. The CDR3 spans 14 residues. The germline gives CDR1 MNHEY, CDR2 SVGAGI. The V and J ends lost 6 bases and 2 bases, in that order; junction bases with no gene match: 6. The CDR3 region has the DNA TGTGCCAGCAGACCTACACAGGGGAACTATGGCTACACCTTC. This codes for CASRPTQGNYGYTF.